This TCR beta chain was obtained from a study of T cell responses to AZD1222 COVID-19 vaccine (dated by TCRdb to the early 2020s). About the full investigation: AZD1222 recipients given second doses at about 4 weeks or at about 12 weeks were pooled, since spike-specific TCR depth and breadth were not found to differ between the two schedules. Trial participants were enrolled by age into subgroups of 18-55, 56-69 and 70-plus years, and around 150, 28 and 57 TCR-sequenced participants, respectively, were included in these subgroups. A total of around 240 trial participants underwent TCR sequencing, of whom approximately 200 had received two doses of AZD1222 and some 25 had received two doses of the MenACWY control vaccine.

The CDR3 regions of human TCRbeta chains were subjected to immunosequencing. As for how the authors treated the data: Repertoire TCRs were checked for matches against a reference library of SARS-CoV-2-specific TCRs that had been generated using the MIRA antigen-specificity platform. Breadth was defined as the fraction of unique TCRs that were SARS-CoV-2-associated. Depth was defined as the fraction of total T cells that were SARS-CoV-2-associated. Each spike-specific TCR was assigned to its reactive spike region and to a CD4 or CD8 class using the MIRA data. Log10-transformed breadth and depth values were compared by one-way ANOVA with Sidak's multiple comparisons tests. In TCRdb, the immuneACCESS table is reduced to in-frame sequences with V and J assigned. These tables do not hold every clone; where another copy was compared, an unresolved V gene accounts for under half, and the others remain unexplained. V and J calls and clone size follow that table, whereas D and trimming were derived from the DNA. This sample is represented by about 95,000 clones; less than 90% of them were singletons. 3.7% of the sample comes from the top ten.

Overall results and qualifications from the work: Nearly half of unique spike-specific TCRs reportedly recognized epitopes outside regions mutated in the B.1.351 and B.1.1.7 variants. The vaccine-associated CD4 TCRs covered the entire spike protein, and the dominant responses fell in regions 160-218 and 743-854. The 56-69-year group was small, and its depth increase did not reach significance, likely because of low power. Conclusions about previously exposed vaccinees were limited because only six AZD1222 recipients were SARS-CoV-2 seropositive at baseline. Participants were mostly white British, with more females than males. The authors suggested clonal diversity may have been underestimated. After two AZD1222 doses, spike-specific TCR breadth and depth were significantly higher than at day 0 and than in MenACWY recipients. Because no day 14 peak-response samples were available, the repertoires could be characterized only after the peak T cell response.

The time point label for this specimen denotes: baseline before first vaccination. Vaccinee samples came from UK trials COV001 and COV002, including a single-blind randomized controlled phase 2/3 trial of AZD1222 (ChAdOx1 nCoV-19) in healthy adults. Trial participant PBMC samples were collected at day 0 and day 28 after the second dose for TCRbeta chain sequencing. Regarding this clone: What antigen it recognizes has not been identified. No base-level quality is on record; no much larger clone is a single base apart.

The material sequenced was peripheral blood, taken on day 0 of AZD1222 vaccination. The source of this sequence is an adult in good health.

For the CDR3, the sequence is CASNSGQVVSKTQYF. The DNA reads as follows: TGCGCCAGTAATAGTGGGCAGGTCGTTAGTAAGACCCAGTACTTC. The chain was built from TRBV5-1 and TRBJ2-5, with no confidently assigned D gene. Trimming costs V 8 bases and J 6 bases, and their ends lie 23 bases apart. From the cysteine through the phenylalanine, the CDR3 covers 15 amino acids. Only the CDR3 region is kept as DNA, spanning 45 bases read in frame from base 1. Based on the germline V gene, the CDR1 and CDR2 sequences are SGHRS and YFSETQ.